Listed below are T cell receptor beta chains from one sample, sequenced in a study of blood T cell repertoires in COVID-19. Repertoires were generated with immunoSEQ multiplex PCR, while TCRdb's copy carries only in-frame clones and drops some. There are about 69,000 clones in the sample; about four fifths occur only once, and 47% lies in the top ten. The material sequenced was peripheral blood. The source of these receptors is a human donor in a cohort sampled during active COVID-19. Each CDR3 is given with its conserved first and last residue. The D gene is left open where the match is weak. Only some rows state a clone size, as once, few, many or a class for expanded clones.

clone_size d_call j_call cdr3_length v_call cdr3_nt cdr3_aa
few TRBD2 TRBJ2-2 18 TRBV28 TGTGCCAGCAGTCTCCCGGGACTAGCGCGTACGAACACCGGGGAGCTGTTTTTT CASSLPGLARTNTGELFF
few TRBD2 TRBJ2-5 15 TRBV6-5 TGTGCCAGCAGTTACTCCCTAGCGGGGGGGGAGACCCAGTACTTC CASSYSLAGGETQYF
. . TRBJ2-1 14 TRBV10-3 TGTGCCATCAGTGTGGGACAACTTAACAATGAGCAGTTCTTC CAISVGQLNNEQFF
once . TRBJ1-2 12 TRBV7-2 TGTGCCAGCAACCCGGGAACCTATGGCTACACCTTC CASNPGTYGYTF
. . TRBJ2-3 15 TRBV7-2 TGTGCCAGCAGCTTAAAACAGCCAAACACAGATACGCAGTATTTT CASSLKQPNTDTQYF
many . TRBJ2-7 12 TRBV24-1 TGTGCCACCAGTGAGCAGGGCTACGAGCAGTACTTC CATSEQGYEQYF
many TRBD1 TRBJ1-6 18 TRBV6-1 TGTGCCAGCAGTGAAGCCCCGGGACAGGGGAGAAGGTTCTCACCCCTCCACTTT CASSEAPGQGRRFSPLHF
. . TRBJ2-7 13 TRBV5-6 TGTGCCAGCAGCAGTCCCAGCCGGGGCGAGCAGTACTTC CASSSPSRGEQYF
once TRBD1 TRBJ2-5 14 TRBV5-4 TGTGCCAGCAGCTTGCAGGGGGCCGGAGAGACCCAGTACTTC CASSLQGAGETQYF
. . TRBJ1-5 14 TRBV5-6 TGTGCCAGCTGCCGGGGGGTAGCAAATCAGCCCCAGCATTTT CASCRGVANQPQHF
. TRBD1 TRBJ1-1 13 TRBV5-1 TGCGCCAGCAGCTTGACAGGGGGCGCCGAGGCTTTCTTT CASSLTGGAEAFF
. . TRBJ2-5 16 TRBV7-9 TGTGCCAGCAGCTTAGCGGGGGGGCCCATCCAAGAGACCCAGTACTTC CASSLAGGPIQETQYF
once . TRBJ1-1 14 TRBV14 TGTGCCAGCAGCCAATTTGCAGGGACTACTGAAGCTTTCTTT CASSQFAGTTEAFF
. TRBD2 TRBJ2-1 17 TRBV10-3 TGTGCCATCAGGGGTAGCGGGAGGGGGAGCTCCTACAATGAGCAGTTCTTC CAIRGSGRGSSYNEQFF
once TRBD2 TRBJ2-7 14 TRBV10-2 TGCGCCAGCAGTGTAGGGAGGGGTGCCTACGAGCAGTACTTC CASSVGRGAYEQYF
. TRBD1 TRBJ1-2 12 TRBV2 TGTGCCAGCAGGGAGGACAGGCCCAGCTACACCTTC CASREDRPSYTF
. TRBD2 TRBJ2-2 13 TRBV19 TGTGCCAGTACGCGGGGGGCGGACGGGGAGCTGTTTTTT CASTRGADGELFF
. TRBD1 TRBJ2-1 15 TRBV5-1 TGCGCCAGCAGCCGGGGACAGGGGAACACCAATGAGCAGTTCTTC CASSRGQGNTNEQFF
once . TRBJ2-3 15 TRBV24-1 TGTGCCACCAGTGATCTTCGGACAGTGTCAGATACGCAGTATTTT CATSDLRTVSDTQYF
. . TRBJ1-1 13 TRBV12-3/TRBV12-4 TGTGCCAGCACCATACAGGGGAACACTGAAGCTTTCTTT CASTIQGNTEAFF
. TRBD2 TRBJ2-1 15 TRBV28 TGTGCCAGCAGTTTACGGCTAGCGGGAGGGTATGAGCAGTTCTTC CASSLRLAGGYEQFF
. . TRBJ1-2 14 TRBV19 TGTGCCAGTAGTCCGCCGGGGGACGGCTATGGCTACACCTTC CASSPPGDGYGYTF
few . TRBJ1-1 14 TRBV18 TGTGCCAGCTCACCACGGCCAGGGAACACTGAAGCTTTCTTT CASSPRPGNTEAFF
. TRBD1 TRBJ2-7 11 TRBV29-1 TGCAGCGTGCAGGGGGACTACGAGCAGTACTTC CSVQGDYEQYF
. . TRBJ1-2 14 TRBV19 TGTGCCAGTAGTATTACCGGGGGACCCTATGGCTACACCTTC CASSITGGPYGYTF
. TRBD2 TRBJ2-7 15 TRBV6-5 TGTGCCAGCAACCCACTGACTAGCGGGAGGTACGAGCAGTACTTC CASNPLTSGRYEQYF
. . TRBJ2-3 13 TRBV6-5 TGTGCCAGCAGCCTACAGAGTACAGATACGCAGTATTTT CASSLQSTDTQYF
. . TRBJ2-2 15 TRBV7-9 TGTGCCAGCACCCAGCGCAATGCGAACACCGGGGAGCTGTTTTTT CASTQRNANTGELFF
once . TRBJ1-1 14 TRBV6-4 TGTGCCAGCAGTCTAAGCGGGGGGGCCGCTGAAGCTTTCTTT CASSLSGGAAEAFF
. . TRBJ1-3 12 TRBV7-9 TGTGCCAGCAGCTTATCGAGGGACACCATATATTTT CASSLSRDTIYF
once . TRBJ1-3 17 TRBV10-1 TGCGCCAGCAGTGACTCCCGACAGGCTTCCTCTGGAAACACCATATATTTT CASSDSRQASSGNTIYF
. . TRBJ2-3 14 TRBV5-1 TGCGCCAGCAGCCCCGGATCGAGGACAGATACGCAGTATTTT CASSPGSRTDTQYF
. TRBD2 TRBJ2-1 15 TRBV19 TGTGCCAGTAGTATGCTGGCGGGAGTATGGAATGAGCAGTTCTTC CASSMLAGVWNEQFF
. . TRBJ2-5 14 TRBV6-5 TGTGCCAGCAGTTCCCCGAGGGTGGCAGAGACCCAGTACTTC CASSSPRVAETQYF
. TRBD2 TRBJ2-1 16 TRBV5-6 TGTGCCAGCAGCTTGACGACTAGCGGGAGGATCGATGAGCAGTTCTTC CASSLTTSGRIDEQFF
once . TRBJ1-1 15 TRBV5-4 TGTGCCAGCAGCTTGTCAGGGCCCCGAAACACTGAAGCTTTCTTT CASSLSGPRNTEAFF
. . TRBJ2-7 14 TRBV6-1 TGTGCCAGCAGTGAACAGACTGGCTCCTACGAGCAGTACTTC CASSEQTGSYEQYF
. . TRBJ1-2 13 TRBV28 TGTGCCAGCAGGGCACAGGATCACTATGGCTACACCTTC CASRAQDHYGYTF
. TRBD1 TRBJ1-5 17 TRBV7-8 TGTGCCAGCGCACATACCAGGGGGCCGGGGGGCAATCAGCCCCAGCATTTT CASAHTRGPGGNQPQHF
. TRBD2 TRBJ2-3 15 TRBV3-1/TRBV3-2 TGTGCCAGCAGCCGGGGAGCGGGAGGGACGGATACGCAGTATTTT CASSRGAGGTDTQYF
. TRBD2 TRBJ2-7 18 TRBV5-1 TGCGCCAGCAGCTCGGGACTAGCGGGGGGCCACAGCTCCTACGAGCAGTACTTC CASSSGLAGGHSSYEQYF
medium-sized . TRBJ1-5 18 TRBV6-2/TRBV6-3 TGTGCCAGCAGTTACGGACAGTCGAACCTATTAAGCAATCAGCCCCAGCATTTT CASSYGQSNLLSNQPQHF
. TRBD1 TRBJ1-5 14 TRBV29-1 TGCAGCGCCGGACAGGGTCGGGGCAATCAGCCCCAGCATTTT CSAGQGRGNQPQHF
. . TRBJ1-1 14 TRBV5-1 TGCGCCAGCAGCTTGGTTGGGGGCGGCACTGAAGCTTTCTTT CASSLVGGGTEAFF
. . TRBJ1-5 16 TRBV19 TGTGCCAGTAGTATAGGTGGGGGGGCGGGCAATCAGCCCCAGCATTTT CASSIGGGAGNQPQHF
. TRBD2 TRBJ2-3 15 TRBV19 TGTGCCAGTAGTCGGACTAGCGGGGGGTCAGATACGCAGTATTTT CASSRTSGGSDTQYF
. . TRBJ1-2 13 TRBV7-9 TGTGCCAGCAGCTTGCGGGGGGAGAGTGGCTACACCTTC CASSLRGESGYTF
. . TRBJ1-4 14 TRBV5-1 TGCGCCAGCAGCGGGACGGGAGGTGGCGAAAAACTGTTTTTT CASSGTGGGEKLFF